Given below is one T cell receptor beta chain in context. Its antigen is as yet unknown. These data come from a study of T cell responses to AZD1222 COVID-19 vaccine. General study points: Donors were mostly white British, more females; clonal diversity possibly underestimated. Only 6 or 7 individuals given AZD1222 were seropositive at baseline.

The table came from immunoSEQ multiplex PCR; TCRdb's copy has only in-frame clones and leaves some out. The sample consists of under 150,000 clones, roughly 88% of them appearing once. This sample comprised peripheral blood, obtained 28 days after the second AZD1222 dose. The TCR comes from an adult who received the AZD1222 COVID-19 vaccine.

CDR3 loop: CASSETVGISNQPQHF. The CDR3 DNA sequence: TGTGCCAGCAGTGAAACAGTCGGAATCAGCAATCAGCCCCAGCATTTT. The rearrangement uses TRBV6-1 and TRBJ1-5, with D unresolved. Germline V CDR1 and CDR2: MNHNS, SASEGT. This CDR3 spans 16 amino acids. V was cut by 2 bases and J by 1 base, with 12 bases left in between.